This T cell receptor beta chain was documented in a study of cytomegalovirus exposure and HLA in healthy donors. The study, taken as a whole, reports: What TCR beta sequences reportedly achieved was accurate prediction of HLA-A and HLA-B alleles in most subjects. HLA alleles were associated with 16,000 or so TCR beta sequences in a later analysis at 0.05 false discovery rate. Follow-up analysis later connected one missense variant in DCLRE1C with trimming of TCR beta V- and J-genes. Previously analyzed data showed that most TCR beta V segments were productive at a frequency of about 87% or about 30%.

Amplification used 60 Vbeta primers and 13 Jbeta primers. Using immunoSEQ multiplex PCR, the repertoire was profiled, and TCRdb retains in-frame clones only, with some absent. Recorded for this sample: approximately 210,000 clones. Comments on this clone: Antigen: not known.

Germline-derived CDR1 and CDR2 are SGHDT and YYEEEE. V lost 3 bases to trimming and J lost 9 bases, with 10 bases between them. The CDR3 runs to 12 residues. The chain uses TRBV5-6 and TRBJ2-1; D unclear. The sequenced sample consisted of PBMCs. The sequence derives from a woman in her twenties or thirties in good health and CMV-seropositive. CDR3 amino acids: CASSYSPSEQFF. CDR3 bases: TGTGCCAGCAGCTATTCTCCCTCTGAGCAGTTCTTC.